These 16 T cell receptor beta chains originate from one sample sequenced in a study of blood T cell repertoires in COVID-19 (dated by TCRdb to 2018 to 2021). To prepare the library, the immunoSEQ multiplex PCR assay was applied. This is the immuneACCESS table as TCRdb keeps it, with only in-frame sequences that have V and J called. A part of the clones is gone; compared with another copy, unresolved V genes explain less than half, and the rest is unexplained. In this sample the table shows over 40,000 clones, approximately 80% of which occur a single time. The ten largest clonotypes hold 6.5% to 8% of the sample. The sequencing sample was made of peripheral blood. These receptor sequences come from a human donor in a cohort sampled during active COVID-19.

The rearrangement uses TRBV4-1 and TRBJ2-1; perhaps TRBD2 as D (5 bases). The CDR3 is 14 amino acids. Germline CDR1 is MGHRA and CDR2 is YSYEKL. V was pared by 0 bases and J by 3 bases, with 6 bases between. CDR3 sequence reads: CASSQDEGYNEQFF. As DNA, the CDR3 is TGCGCCAGCAGCCAAGATGAGGGCTACAATGAGCAGTTCTTC.

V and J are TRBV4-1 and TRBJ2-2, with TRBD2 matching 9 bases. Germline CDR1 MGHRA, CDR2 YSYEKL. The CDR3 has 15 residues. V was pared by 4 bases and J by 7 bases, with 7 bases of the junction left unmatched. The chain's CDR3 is CASSPSGGRVGELFF. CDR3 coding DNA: TGCGCCAGCAGCCCTTCCGGCGGGAGGGTCGGGGAGCTGTTTTTT.

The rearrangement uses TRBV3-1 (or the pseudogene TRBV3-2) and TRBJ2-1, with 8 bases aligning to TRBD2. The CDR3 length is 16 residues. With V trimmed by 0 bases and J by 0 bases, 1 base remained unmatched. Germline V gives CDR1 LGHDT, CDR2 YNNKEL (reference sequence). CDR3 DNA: TGTGCCAGCAGCCAAGAGGGGACTAGCTCCTACAATGAGCAGTTCTTC. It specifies CASSQEGTSSYNEQFF.

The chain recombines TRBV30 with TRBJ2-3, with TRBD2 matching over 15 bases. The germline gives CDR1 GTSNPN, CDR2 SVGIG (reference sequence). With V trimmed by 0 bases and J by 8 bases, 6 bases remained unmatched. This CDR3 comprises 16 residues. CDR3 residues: CAWSVRTSGRASTQYF. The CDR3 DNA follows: TGTGCCTGGAGTGTCCGGACTAGCGGGAGGGCAAGTACGCAGTATTTT.

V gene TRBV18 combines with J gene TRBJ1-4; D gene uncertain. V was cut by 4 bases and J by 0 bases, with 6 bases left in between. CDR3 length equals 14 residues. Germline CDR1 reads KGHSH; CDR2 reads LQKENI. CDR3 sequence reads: CASSQTATNEKLFF. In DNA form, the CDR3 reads TGTGCCAGCTCACAAACAGCAACTAATGAAAAACTGTTTTTT.

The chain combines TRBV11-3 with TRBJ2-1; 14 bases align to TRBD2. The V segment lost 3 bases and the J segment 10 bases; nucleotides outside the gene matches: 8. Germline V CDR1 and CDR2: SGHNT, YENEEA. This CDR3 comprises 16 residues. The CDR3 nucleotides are TGTGCCAGCAGCTTTCTCGGGACTAGCGGGAGAGGGGAGCAGTTCTTC. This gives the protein CASSFLGTSGRGEQFF.

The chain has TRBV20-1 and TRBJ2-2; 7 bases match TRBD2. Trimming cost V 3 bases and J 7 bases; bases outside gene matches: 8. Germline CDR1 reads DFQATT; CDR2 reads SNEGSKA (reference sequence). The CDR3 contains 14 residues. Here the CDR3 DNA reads TGCAGTGCTAGTCGAGCGGGGATACGCGGGGAGCTGTTTTTT. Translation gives CSASRAGIRGELFF.

The CDR3 DNA sequence: TGTGCCAGCAGTTTTCCAGGCTACGAGCAGTACTTC. This gives the protein CASSFPGYEQYF. The chain employs TRBV6-2 or TRBV6-3 and TRBJ2-7; D unresolved. Between the trimmed V and J ends, which lost 4 bases and 3 bases, there was a span of 7 bases. This CDR3 region has 12 residues. Germline CDR1 is MNHEY and CDR2 is SVGEGT.

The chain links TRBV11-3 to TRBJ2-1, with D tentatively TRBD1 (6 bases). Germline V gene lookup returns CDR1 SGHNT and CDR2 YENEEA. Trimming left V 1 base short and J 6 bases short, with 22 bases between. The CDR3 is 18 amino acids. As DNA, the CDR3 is TGTGCCAGCAGCTTAGGCTTCCTGCGACAGGTCCGGGGCAATGAGCAGTTCTTC. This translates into CASSLGFLRQVRGNEQFF.

CDR3 amino acids: CASGGLAKNIQYF. The CDR3 DNA reads TGTGCCAGCGGAGGCTTAGCCAAAAACATTCAGTACTTC. This chain links TRBV6-5 with TRBJ2-4, with D perhaps matching TRBD2 (5 bases). V gave up 8 bases and J gave up 0 bases, with 8 bases separating them. Germline CDR1 reads MNHEY; CDR2 reads SVGAGI. This CDR3 has 13 amino acids.

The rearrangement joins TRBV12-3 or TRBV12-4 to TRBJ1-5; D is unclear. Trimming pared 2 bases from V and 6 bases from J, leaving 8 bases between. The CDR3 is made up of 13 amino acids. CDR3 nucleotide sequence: TGTGCCAGCAGTTTACAGGAGGGTCAGCCCCAGCATTTT. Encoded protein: CASSLQEGQPQHF.

CDR3 in amino acids: CASSGTGVETQYF. Written as DNA, the CDR3 is TGTGCCAGCAGCGGGACAGGGGTTGAGACCCAGTACTTC. J is TRBJ2-5 and V is TRBV12-3 or TRBV12-4, with TRBD1 matching over 10 bases. CDR3 length: 13 amino acids. Germline trimming cut 6 bases from V and 5 bases from J; bases unmatched to any gene: 3.

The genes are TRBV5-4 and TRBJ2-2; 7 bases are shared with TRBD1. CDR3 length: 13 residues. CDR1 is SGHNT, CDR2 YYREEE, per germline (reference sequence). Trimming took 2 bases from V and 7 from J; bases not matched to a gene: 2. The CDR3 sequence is CASSFDRVGELFF. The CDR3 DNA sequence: TGTGCCAGCAGCTTCGACAGGGTCGGGGAGCTGTTTTTT.

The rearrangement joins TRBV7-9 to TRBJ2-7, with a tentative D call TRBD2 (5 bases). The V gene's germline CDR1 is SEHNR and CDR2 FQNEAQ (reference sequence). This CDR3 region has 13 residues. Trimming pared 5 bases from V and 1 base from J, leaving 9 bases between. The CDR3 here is CASSPGESYEQYF. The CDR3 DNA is TGTGCCAGCAGCCCCGGGGAGTCCTACGAGCAGTACTTC.

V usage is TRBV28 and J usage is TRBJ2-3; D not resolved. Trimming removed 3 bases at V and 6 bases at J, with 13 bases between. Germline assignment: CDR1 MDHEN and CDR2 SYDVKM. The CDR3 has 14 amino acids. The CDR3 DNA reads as TGTGCCAGCAGTTTCGGTGCGGCCCGGGATACGCAGTATTTT. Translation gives CASSFGAARDTQYF.

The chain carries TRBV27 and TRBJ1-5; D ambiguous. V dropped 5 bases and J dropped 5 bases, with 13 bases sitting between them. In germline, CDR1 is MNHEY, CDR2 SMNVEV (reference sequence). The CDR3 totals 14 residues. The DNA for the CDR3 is TGTGCCAGCAGTCTCCGACGGGAAGATCAGCCCCAGCATTTT. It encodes CASSLRREDQPQHF.